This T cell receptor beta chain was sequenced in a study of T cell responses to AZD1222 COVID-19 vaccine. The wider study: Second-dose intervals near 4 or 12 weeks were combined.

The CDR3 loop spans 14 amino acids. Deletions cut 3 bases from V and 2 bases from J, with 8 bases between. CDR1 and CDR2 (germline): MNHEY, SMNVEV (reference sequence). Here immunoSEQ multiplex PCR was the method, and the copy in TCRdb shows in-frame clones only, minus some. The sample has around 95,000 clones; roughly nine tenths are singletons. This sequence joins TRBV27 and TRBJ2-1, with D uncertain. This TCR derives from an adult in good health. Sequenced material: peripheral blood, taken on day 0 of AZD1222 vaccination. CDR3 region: CASSFRWAYNEQFF. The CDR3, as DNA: TGTGCCAGCAGTTTCCGGTGGGCCTACAATGAGCAGTTCTTC.